This TCR beta chain was sequenced in a study of radiotherapy plus CTLA-4 blockade in lung cancer. Generated by immunoSEQ multiplex PCR, the TCRdb table keeps only in-frame clones and is missing some. The table includes fewer than 35,000 clones, roughly 79% detected once. Overall study findings and caveats: Expansion of tumor-derived TCR clones was observed in blood after radiotherapy plus ipilimumab.

Lung cancer patients with chemo-refractory metastatic non-small-cell disease were given focal radiation plus CTLA-4 blockade with ipilimumab. Regarding this clone: Its specificity is not known.

The receptor's source is a human donor with non-small cell lung cancer that progressed on radiotherapy plus ipilimumab. This material consisted of peripheral blood, taken from a patient treated with radiotherapy plus ipilimumab.

CDR3 in amino acids: CASSLAPWASYEQYF. Written as DNA, the CDR3 is TGTGCCAGCAGCCTTGCTCCTTGGGCGTCCTACGAGCAGTACTTC. This chain connects TRBV7-3 to TRBJ2-7; D unclear. This CDR3 comprises 15 residues. Germline V gene lookup returns CDR1 SGHTA and CDR2 FQGTGA. The V gene lost 5 bases and the J gene lost 1 base, with 15 bases spanning the gap.